Below, 31 T cell receptor beta chains from the same sample are listed, as sequenced in a study of human T cells and chemical hapten exposure listed by TCRdb under 2021. Receptor amplification or capture employed RACE. The data were produced on a NextSeq 500. Starting from the raw public reads, TCRdb applied fastp trimming at Q25, assembled clones with MiXCR and retained in-frame beta chains. Here each entry gathers all rows of one CDR3 protein and keeps the most common genes and DNA. This sample is represented by 340,000 or so distinct CDR3 sequences; approximately 6.3% of them were singletons. The ten top clones hold around 8.2% of the sample. Taken with the paper, the label for time point translates to: patch test 1, 2 weeks after DPC sensitization. Reading the label with the study, this specimen's treatment or condition is: therapeutic diphenylcyclopropenone sensitization with weekly scalp DPC.

The sequenced sample was whole blood, obtained in connection with sensitization to the hapten diphenylcyclopropenone (DPC). These receptors came from a young woman with alopecia areata. Some clones in this sample may be carry-over from other donors' samples.

This clonotype was counted many times. The rearrangement uses TRBV7-2 and TRBJ2-1; 9 bases map to TRBD2. The CDR3 loop spans 15 amino acids. Trimming at V came to 3 bases and at J to 6 bases, leaving 6 bases not matched to a gene. Germline V gene sequence: CDR1 SGHTA, CDR2 FQGNSA. The CDR3 protein is CASSFSSGGTNEQFF. The CDR3 DNA sequence: TGTGCCAGCAGCTTTTCAAGCGGGGGGACCAATGAGCAGTTCTTC. The variable domain in full, with the rest retrieved from reference TRBV7-2 and TRBJ2-1, is GAGVSQSPSNKVTEKGKDVELRCDPISGHTALYWYRQSLGQGLEFLIYFQGNSAPDKSGLPSDRFSAERTGGSVSTLTIQRTQQEDSAVYLCASSFSSGGTNEQFFGPGTRLTVL.

This clonotype was counted many times. V is TRBV20-1 and J is TRBJ2-7, with D possibly matching TRBD1 (6 bases). Germline CDR1 and CDR2: DFQATT and SNEGSKA (reference sequence). This CDR3 has 14 amino acids. The V end was cut by 1 base, the J end by 3 bases, with 13 bases between. The CDR3 here is CSARVPDSLYEQYF. Written as DNA, the CDR3 is TGCAGTGCTAGAGTACCGGACAGCCTCTACGAGCAGTACTTC.

This clonotype was found many times. The rearrangement joins TRBV4-2 to TRBJ2-5; 7 bases are a match to TRBD1. J gave up 5 bases and V 4 bases, and 4 bases lay outside the gene matches. Germline CDR1 and CDR2: LGHNA and YNFKEQ. This CDR3 is 13 amino acids long. This chain's CDR3 is CASSPGGPETQYF. DNA of the CDR3: TGTGCCAGCAGCCCAGGGGGTCCGGAGACCCAGTACTTC.

This clonotype came up many times. The chain employs TRBV12-3 or TRBV12-4 and TRBJ2-5; D ambiguous. The CDR3 has 11 residues. Trimming removed 6 bases from V and 5 bases from J, with 7 bases in between. The CDR3 loop is CASRGSETQYF. The CDR3 coding sequence is TGTGCCAGCAGGGGGTCTGAGACCCAGTACTTC.

This clonotype showed up many times. The rearrangement joins TRBV6-2 or TRBV6-3 to TRBJ2-7, with 11 bases that match TRBD1. There are 15 residues in the CDR3. Per the germline V gene, CDR1 is MNHEY and CDR2 is SVGEGT. Trimming cost V 6 bases and J 3 bases; bases outside gene matches: 7. Here the CDR3 reads CASSPPGTGGYEQYF. CDR3 in DNA: TGTGCCAGCAGCCCGCCCGGGACAGGGGGCTACGAGCAGTACTTC.

This clonotype was observed a few times. The V gene is TRBV6-2 or TRBV6-3, the J gene TRBJ1-1, with D hard to call. CDR1 and CDR2 from the germline V gene are MNHEY and SVGEGT. Deletions cut 2 bases from V and 0 bases from J, with 7 bases between. The CDR3 consists of 14 residues. In DNA, the CDR3 is TGTGCCAGCAGTTACGGCAGCGTGAACACTGAAGCTTTCTTT. The encoded protein is CASSYGSVNTEAFF.

A word on this clonotype: This may be a read error: a much more frequent sequence differs by one nucleotide. V is TRBV20-1 and J is TRBJ2-3, with 10 nucleotides matching TRBD2. This CDR3 has 16 amino acids. Germline V lookup: CDR1 DFQATT, CDR2 SNEGSKA (reference sequence). Trimming took 8 bases from V and 6 from J; bases not matched to a gene: 17. The CDR3 reads CSTPGSLAGARDTQYF. The DNA of the CDR3 is TGCAGTACTCCGGGGAGCCTAGCGGGGGCCAGGGATACGCAGTATTTT.

This chain connects TRBV7-2 to TRBJ2-7; 8 positions match TRBD1. This CDR3 spans 12 amino acids. V was clipped by 5 bases and J by 7 bases; unmatched bases: 4. Germline V CDR1 and CDR2: SGHTA, FQGNSA. CDR3 DNA: TGTGCCAGCAGCAAGACAGGGGAGGAGCAGTACTTC. Its translation is CASSKTGEEQYF.

This clonotype was seen ten or more times. The chain combines TRBV12-3 or TRBV12-4 with TRBJ2-3; D call uncertain. V shed 3 bases and J shed 2 bases, with 9 bases lying between them. This CDR3 is built from 14 residues. This CDR3 reads CASSFGPSTDTQYF. In nucleotides, the CDR3 is TGTGCCAGCAGTTTTGGGCCCTCCACAGATACGCAGTATTTT.

This clonotype was counted ten times or more. The rearrangement uses TRBV12-3 or TRBV12-4 and TRBJ1-6; maybe TRBD1 (5 bases). The CDR3 contains 15 residues. V gave up 5 bases and J gave up 9 bases, with 17 bases separating them. The CDR3 loop reads CASSQLLRGISPLHF. The CDR3 coding sequence is TGTGCCAGCAGTCAACTATTAAGGGGAATTTCACCCCTCCACTTT.

This clonotype was seen a few times. This sequence joins TRBV6-5 and TRBJ1-2, with D tentatively TRBD1 (5 bases). The germline V gene has CDR1 MNHEY and CDR2 SVGAGI. This CDR3 has 16 amino acids. Trimming took 4 bases from V and 4 from J, leaving 19 bases between them. CDR3 bases: TGTGCCAGCAGTTCTCCCTGGGACCCCCTTGGCTATGGCTACACCTTC. Translated, it gives CASSSPWDPLGYGYTF.

The DNA of the CDR3 is TGTGCCAGCAGTCGTACGACTCCGAACACTGAAGCTTTCTTT. Protein product: CASSRTTPNTEAFF. J is TRBJ1-1 and V is TRBV27, with D uncertain. The V gene lost 5 bases and the J gene lost 1 base, with 11 bases spanning the gap. The germline CDR1 and CDR2 sequences are MNHEY and SMNVEV (reference sequence). This CDR3 region has 14 residues.

This clonotype was detected ten times or more. The V gene is TRBV12-3 or TRBV12-4, the J gene TRBJ1-3; D ambiguous. The CDR3 spans 13 residues. Trimming removed 6 bases at V and 0 bases at J, with 6 bases between. The CDR3 nucleotides are TGTGCCAGCAGCCTCCTCTCTGGAAACACCATATATTTT. It is translated as CASSLLSGNTIYF.

This clonotype was picked up a small number of times. The rearrangement joins TRBV6-5 to TRBJ1-2; D gene ambiguous. Germline-derived CDR1 and CDR2 are MNHEY and SVGAGI. Trimming shortened V by 0 bases and J by 6 bases, and 11 bases separated the two germline ends. The CDR3 sequence is 14 residues long. CDR3 in DNA: TGTGCCAGCAGTTACTCGAGGGCTTCTAATGGCTACACCTTC. As protein: CASSYSRASNGYTF.

This clonotype has more than one count but fewer than ten. V and J are TRBV2 and TRBJ2-2, with TRBD1 matching 10 bases. The CDR3 has 18 residues. V lost 6 bases and J lost 3; bases outside the gene matches: 13. From germline, CDR1 is SNHLY and CDR2 FYNNEI. The CDR3 coding sequence is TGTGCCAGCAGAAACTCACTTCCGACAGGGGGCGACACCGGGGAGCTGTTTTTT. Its translation is CASRNSLPTGGDTGELFF.

This clonotype was counted many times. The chain carries TRBV18 and TRBJ2-4; D uncertain. The germline V gene encodes CDR1 KGHSH and CDR2 LQKENI. The CDR3 spans 11 residues. V was trimmed by 6 bases and J by 5 bases, leaving 5 bases between them. DNA of the CDR3: TGTGCCAGCTCTAGAGAAAACATTCAGTACTTC. This gives the protein CASSRENIQYF.

Notes on this clonotype: Possible read error: a much larger clone is one base away. The chain carries TRBV28 and TRBJ1-4; D call uncertain. Germline V CDR1 and CDR2: MDHEN, SYDVKM. The CDR3 extends over 11 amino acids. V gave up 3 bases and J gave up 7 bases, with 3 bases separating them. The DNA of the CDR3 is TGTGCCAGCAGTTTTGTTGAAAAACTGTTTTTT. This gives the protein CASSFVEKLFF.

This clonotype was detected only a few times. The chain links TRBV6-5 to TRBJ1-4; 8 bases are shared with TRBD1. This CDR3 comprises 14 residues. Germline V lookup: CDR1 MNHEY, CDR2 SVGAGI. Trimming took 5 bases from V and 8 from J; bases not matched to a gene: 7. The CDR3 DNA follows: TGTGCCAGCAGTAGGGACAGGCAGGGCGAAAAACTGTTTTTT. This codes for CASSRDRQGEKLFF.

This clonotype was found many times. The chain employs TRBV3-1 and TRBJ2-2; no definite D call. The CDR3 contains 15 residues. Trimming stripped 1 base from V and 3 bases from J, with 9 bases between. The germline gives CDR1 LGHDT, CDR2 YNNKEL (reference sequence). The CDR3 DNA sequence: TGTGCCAGCAGCCAAGGCATGATATACACCGGGGAGCTGTTTTTT. It specifies CASSQGMIYTGELFF.

This clonotype was seen ten or more times. The J gene is TRBJ2-3, the V gene TRBV4-3; 9 bases fit TRBD2. V shed 3 bases and J 6 bases; nucleotides not matched to a gene: 10. Germline values: CDR1 LGHNA, CDR2 YSLEER. The CDR3 spans 16 residues. The CDR3 here is CASSQISGGGADTQYF. CDR3 sequence (DNA): TGCGCCAGCAGCCAGATTAGCGGGGGCGGGGCGGATACGCAGTATTTT.

The rearrangement uses TRBV10-3 and TRBJ1-1; no reliable D call. Germline CDR1 is ENHRY and CDR2 is SYGVKD. V was clipped by 6 bases and J by 0 bases, with 14 bases between them. The length of the CDR3 is 15 residues. This CDR3 is CAIREGVTMNTEAFF. CDR3 coding DNA: TGTGCCATCAGGGAAGGAGTAACCATGAACACTGAAGCTTTCTTT.

This clonotype has a count of ten or more. V gene TRBV20-1 combines with J gene TRBJ2-1; a possible D gene is TRBD2 (6 bases). Germline V gene lookup returns CDR1 DFQATT and CDR2 SNEGSKA (reference sequence). This CDR3 is 13 amino acids long. The CDR3 nucleotides read TGCAGCGCCCGACTAGTCCTTTACAATGAGCAGTTCTTC. Its translation is CSARLVLYNEQFF.

This clonotype was seen only a few times. The V call is TRBV7-3, the J call TRBJ2-5; D is uncertain. Trimming stripped 3 bases from V and 4 bases from J, with 9 bases between. The CDR3 totals 13 residues. The germline V gene has CDR1 SGHTA and CDR2 FQGTGA. CDR3 nucleotides: TGTGCCAGCAGCTTCCTCACATTAGAGACCCAGTACTTC. Encoded protein: CASSFLTLETQYF.

Many counts were recorded for this clonotype. The chain combines TRBV10-3 with TRBJ2-3; tentatively, D is TRBD1 (7 bases). The CDR3 runs 14 residues. Trimming removed 8 bases at V and 2 bases at J, with 14 bases between. In germline, CDR1 is ENHRY, CDR2 SYGVKD. Written as DNA, the CDR3 is TGTGCCATCTCAGGGGGGACTCCCACAGATACGCAGTATTTT. Encoded protein: CAISGGTPTDTQYF.

There are a few counts of this clonotype. This chain uses TRBV13 with TRBJ2-1; 13 bases map to TRBD2. CDR3 length: 15 residues. The ends lost 4 bases at V and 7 bases at J; junction bases unmatched: 4. Looked up from germline, CDR1 is PRHDT and CDR2 is FYEKMQ (reference sequence). CDR3 sequence (DNA): TGTGCCAGCAGCTCGGGACTAGCGGGGAAGAATGAGCAGTTCTTC. Protein sequence: CASSSGLAGKNEQFF.

This clonotype was seen many times. The chain combines TRBV5-1 with TRBJ2-1; D possibly corresponds to TRBD1 (5 bases). The CDR3 is made up of 14 amino acids. Germline CDR1 is SGHRS and CDR2 is YFSETQ. Between the trimmed V and J ends, which lost 4 bases and 5 bases, there was a span of 13 bases. CDR3 nucleotide sequence: TGCGCCAGCAGCCTATTGACAGAGAACAATGAGCAGTTCTTC. It yields the protein CASSLLTENNEQFF.

V usage is TRBV29-1 and J usage is TRBJ1-1; tentative D call: TRBD1 (5 bases). Trimming cost V 0 bases and J 5 bases, with 16 bases left between them. Germline V gene lookup returns CDR1 SQVTM and CDR2 ANQGSEA. CDR3 length: 15 residues. CDR3 coding DNA: TGCAGCGTTGAAGACAGATGGGAGGGGAGGACTGAAGCTTTCTTT. It translates to CSVEDRWEGRTEAFF. The full variable domain, with the rest looked up from reference TRBV29-1 and TRBJ1-1, is SAVISQKPSRDICQRGTSLTIQCQVDSQVTMMFWYRQQPGQSLTLIATANQGSEATYESGFVIDKFPISRPNLTFSTLTVSNMSPEDSSIYLCSVEDRWEGRTEAFFGQGTRLTVV.

This clonotype was found many times. The chain recombines TRBV12-3 or TRBV12-4 with TRBJ2-5; TRBD2 matches 11 bases. The CDR3 is 17 amino acids. Losses at the gene ends were 6 bases for V and 9 bases for J; bases not matched to a gene: 18. In DNA, the CDR3 is TGTGCCAGCAGCCACTCTAGCGGGGGGCCCCGTCTGATGGCCCAGTACTTC. The encoded protein is CASSHSSGGPRLMAQYF.

Many counts were recorded for this clonotype. The chain uses TRBV4-3 and TRBJ2-3, with D perhaps TRBD1 (5 bases). CDR1 is LGHNA and CDR2 is YSLEER in the germline V gene. The V and J ends lost 1 base and 6 bases respectively, with 17 bases between them. This CDR3 has 16 residues. CDR3 coding DNA: TGCGCCAGCAGCCAAGGCGGTTGGCAGGGTGATGATACGCAGTATTTT. Its protein product is CASSQGGWQGDDTQYF.

The chain combines TRBV12-3 or TRBV12-4 with TRBJ2-1, with 11 positions matching TRBD2. V shed 6 bases and J 5 bases; nucleotides not matched to a gene: 3. The CDR3 length is 14 residues. In nucleotides, the CDR3 is TGTGCCAGCAGGGGACTAGCGGTAAACAATGAGCAGTTCTTC. It translates to CASRGLAVNNEQFF.

V is TRBV14 and J is TRBJ2-3; D uncertain. The V end lost 5 bases, the J end lost 3 bases, and 9 bases lay between the germline ends. The CDR3 has 13 residues. Germline values: CDR1 SGHDN, CDR2 FVKESK. The CDR3 is CASSGLNTDTQYF. The CDR3 region has the DNA TGTGCCAGCAGCGGCTTAAATACAGATACGCAGTATTTT.